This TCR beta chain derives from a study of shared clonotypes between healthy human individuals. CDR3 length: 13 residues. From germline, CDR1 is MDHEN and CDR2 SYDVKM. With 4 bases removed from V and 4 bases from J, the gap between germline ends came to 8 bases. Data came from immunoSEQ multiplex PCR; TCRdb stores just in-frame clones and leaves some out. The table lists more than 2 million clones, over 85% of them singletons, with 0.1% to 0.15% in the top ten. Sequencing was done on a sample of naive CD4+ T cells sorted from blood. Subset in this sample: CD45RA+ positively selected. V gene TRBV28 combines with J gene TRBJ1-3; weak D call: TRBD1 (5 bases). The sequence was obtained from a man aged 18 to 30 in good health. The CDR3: CASSSRQGNTIYF. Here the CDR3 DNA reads TGTGCCAGCAGTTCCCGACAGGGAAACACCATATATTTT.